The 23 T cell receptor beta chains below come from one sample, sequenced in a study of T-cell memory formation after mild COVID-19. Via MiXCR, TCRdb re-called the 5' RACE reads, giving one row per CDR3 protein. There are a few hundred thousand distinct CDR3 sequences in the sample; approximately 25% occur only once, and around 9.5% lies in the top ten. Specimen: PBMCs or a T cell subset sorted from them (not recorded which). The receptors shown here come from an adult woman who had mild COVID-19 (a few samples of this study predate the infection). Cell type and time point are not known.

DNA for the CDR3: TGTGCCAGTAGTATTGTAGCGTCTGAAGCTTTCTTT. It encodes CASSIVASEAFF. This chain links TRBV19 with TRBJ1-1; D gene uncertain. The CDR3 covers 12 residues. Per germline, CDR1 LNHDA and CDR2 SQIVND (reference sequence). V lost 3 bases and J 6 bases, leaving 8 bases between the germline ends.

This clonotype was counted between two and nine times. The chain recombines TRBV29-1 with TRBJ1-1; possible D gene TRBD1, 5 bases. Deletions cut 7 bases from V and 11 bases from J, with 17 bases between. CDR3 length: 11 amino acids. CDR1 SQVTM and CDR2 ANQGSEA come from the germline V gene. CDR3 loop: CSAGEGLMAFF. The CDR3 DNA reads as TGCAGCGCGGGGGAGGGGTTGATGGCTTTCTTT.

This clonotype was seen a few times. The chain employs TRBV7-3 and TRBJ2-7; the match to TRBD2 covers 8 bases. V dropped 2 bases and J dropped 3; count of bases not matched to a gene: 6. The CDR3 contains 15 residues. Germline CDR1 reads SGHTA; CDR2 reads FQGTGA. The CDR3 region is CASSLDGGGNYEQYF. As DNA, the CDR3 is TGTGCCAGCAGCTTAGATGGCGGGGGGAACTACGAGCAGTACTTC.

This clonotype was seen a handful of times. This CDR3 reads CASSGGQAEAFF. CDR3 coding DNA: TGTGCCAGCAGTGGGGGACAGGCTGAAGCTTTCTTT. The V and J genes are TRBV25-1 and TRBJ1-1; TRBD1 aligns across 8 bases. The CDR3 contains 12 residues. V lost 4 bases, J lost 6 bases, and 1 base stayed unmatched. Germline V lookup: CDR1 MGHDK, CDR2 SYGVNS.

There are many counts of this clonotype. J is TRBJ1-1 and V is TRBV20-1; a possible D gene is TRBD1 (5 bases). CDR3 length: 15 residues. The V end was cut by 3 bases, the J end by 5 bases, with 19 bases between. Germline V gene sequence: CDR1 DFQATT, CDR2 SNEGSKA (reference sequence). The CDR3 nucleotides read TGCAGTGCTAGTGCTCTGGGGCAGGGAGGGACTGAAGCTTTCTTT. Its translation: CSASALGQGGTEAFF.

This chain's CDR3 is CASSRRGPEDTQYF. The CDR3, as DNA: TGTGCCAGCAGCAGAAGGGGGCCCGAAGATACGCAGTATTTT. The chain carries TRBV3-1 and TRBJ2-3; TRBD1 matches 7 bases. Trimming at V came to 5 bases and at J to 5 bases, leaving 7 bases not matched to a gene. The CDR3 runs to 14 residues. The germline V gene has CDR1 LGHDT and CDR2 YNNKEL (reference sequence).

The chain combines TRBV5-1 with TRBJ2-7, with unresolved D. V lost 0 bases and J lost 3, with 10 bases in between. This CDR3 is 14 amino acids long. Germline CDR1 reads SGHRS; CDR2 reads YFSETQ. The CDR3 sequence is CASSLEVGNYEQYF. In nucleotides, the CDR3 is TGCGCCAGCAGCTTGGAAGTGGGGAACTACGAGCAGTACTTC. Full variable domain (missing parts from reference TRBV5-1 and TRBJ2-7): KAGVTQTPRYLIKTRGQQVTLSCSPISGHRSVSWYQQTPGQGLQFLFEYFSETQRNKGNFPGRFSGRQFSNSRSEMNVSTLELGDSALYLCASSLEVGNYEQYFGPGTRLTVT.

In its sample, this clonotype was seen a few times. The V call is TRBV10-3, the J call TRBJ2-7; 9 bases agree with TRBD2. CDR1 and CDR2 (germline): ENHRY, SYGVKD. CDR3 length equals 17 residues. V was pared by 2 bases and J by 0 bases, with 8 bases of the junction left unmatched. The CDR3 nucleotides are TGTGCCATCAGTGAGGTCGGCGGGAGGGCCCTCTCCTACGAGCAGTACTTC. It specifies CAISEVGGRALSYEQYF.

V and J are TRBV3-1 and TRBJ1-2; D remains unclear. V lost 8 bases and J lost 2, with 9 bases in between. Germline-derived CDR1 and CDR2 are LGHDT and YNNKEL (reference sequence). This CDR3 is built from 12 residues. CDR3 nucleotides: TGTGCCAGCCAGGTCTCAAACTATGGCTACACCTTC. Translation: CASQVSNYGYTF.

The chain has TRBV4-2 and TRBJ1-2; no reliable D call. Trimming took off 0 bases at V and 5 bases at J, with 7 bases between the two ends. Germline values: CDR1 LGHNA, CDR2 YNFKEQ. The length of the CDR3 is 13 residues. CDR3 amino acids: CASSQESGYGYTF. CDR3 DNA: TGTGCCAGCAGCCAAGAATCCGGTTATGGCTACACCTTC.

This clonotype was counted between two and nine times. The V call is TRBV24-1, the J call TRBJ2-7, with TRBD2 as a possible D gene (5 bases). The germline V and J ends were trimmed by 2 bases and 8 bases, with 9 bases remaining between them. Per germline, CDR1 KGHDR and CDR2 SFDVKD. The CDR3 loop spans 12 amino acids. CDR3 nucleotide sequence: TGTGCCACCAGTGATTCACAGCGGAAGCAGTACTTC. The encoded protein is CATSDSQRKQYF.

V gene TRBV11-2 combines with J gene TRBJ2-7; unclear D gene. V was cut by 5 bases and J by 7 bases, with 21 bases left in between. The CDR3 runs to 15 residues. Germline CDR1 and CDR2: SGHAT and FQNNGV. CDR3 in amino acids: CASSTPARVPEEQYF. In nucleotides, the CDR3 is TGTGCCAGCAGCACCCCGGCGAGAGTCCCGGAAGAGCAGTACTTC.

The table lists this clonotype with a few counts. This chain links TRBV12-3 or TRBV12-4 with TRBJ1-5, with TRBD1 as a possible D gene (5 bases). The CDR3 covers 13 residues. With 6 bases removed from V and 5 bases from J, the gap between germline ends came to 11 bases. The CDR3 protein is CASSQGWDQPQHF. In DNA form, the CDR3 reads TGTGCCAGCAGCCAGGGTTGGGATCAGCCCCAGCATTTT.

V usage is TRBV18 and J usage is TRBJ2-6; D gene ambiguous. V was clipped by 0 bases and J by 3 bases, with 9 bases between them. This CDR3 is 16 amino acids long. Germline lookup yields CDR1 KGHSH and CDR2 LQKENI. The CDR3 loop reads CASSPPSRVGANVLTF. DNA of the CDR3: TGTGCCAGCTCACCACCTAGCCGGGTTGGGGCCAACGTCCTGACTTTC. Using reference TRBV18 and TRBJ2-6 for the parts outside the CDR3, the full variable domain is NAGVMQNPRHLVRRRGQEARLRCSPMKGHSHVYWYRQLPEEGLKFMVYLQKENIIDESGMPKERFSAEFPKEGPSILRIQQVVRGDSAAYFCASSPPSRVGANVLTFGAGSRLTVL.

There are a few counts of this clonotype. The chain links TRBV7-9 to TRBJ2-7; 10 nucleotides line up with TRBD2. Per the germline V gene, CDR1 is SEHNR and CDR2 is FQNEAQ (reference sequence). The V gene end was trimmed by 8 bases and the J gene end by 0 bases; junction bases not matched to a gene: 10. This CDR3 region has 16 residues. The CDR3 loop is CASLSGSGGRSYEQYF. Here the CDR3 DNA reads TGTGCCAGCCTCTCGGGTAGCGGGGGGCGCTCCTACGAGCAGTACTTC. Looking up the rest from reference TRBV7-9 and TRBJ2-7 gives the full variable domain: DTGVSQNPRHKITKRGQNVTFRCDPISEHNRLYWYRQTLGQGPEFLTYFQNEAQLEKSRLLSDRFSAERPKGSFSTLEIQRTEQGDSAMYLCASLSGSGGRSYEQYFGPGTRLTVT.

This clonotype was detected a few times. The chain couples TRBV29-1 to TRBJ2-7; D call uncertain. Trimming shortened V by 4 bases and J by 4 bases, and 8 bases separated the two germline ends. The CDR3 covers 11 residues. CDR1 and CDR2 from the germline V gene are SQVTM and ANQGSEA. CDR3 region: CSVVSPYEQYF. The CDR3 bases are TGCAGCGTTGTGAGTCCTTACGAGCAGTACTTC.

Only a few counts were recorded for this clonotype. CDR3 amino acids: CASSLGHHNSPLHF. The CDR3 DNA sequence: TGTGCCAGCAGCCTAGGACACCATAATTCACCCCTCCACTTT. The V gene is TRBV9, the J gene TRBJ1-6; a possible D gene is TRBD1 (5 bases). V was trimmed by 4 bases and J by 5 bases, leaving 10 bases between them. CDR3 length equals 14 residues. Per the germline V gene, CDR1 is SGDLS and CDR2 is YYNGEE. Using reference TRBV9 and TRBJ1-6 for the parts outside the CDR3, the full variable domain is DSGVTQTPKHLITATGQRVTLRCSPRSGDLSVYWYQQSLDQGLQFLIQYYNGEERAKGNILERFSAQQFPDLHSELNLSSLELGDSALYFCASSLGHHNSPLHFGNGTRLTVT.

This rearrangement joins TRBV7-3 to TRBJ2-5; 8 bases line up with TRBD2. CDR3 size: 15 residues. Germline CDR1 reads SGHTA; CDR2 reads FQGTGA. V gave up 8 bases and J gave up 1 base; unmatched junction bases: 9. CDR3 sequence: CASALAGGLQETQYF. The CDR3 bases are TGTGCCAGCGCTCTGGCGGGGGGCCTCCAAGAGACCCAGTACTTC.

This clonotype has more than one count but fewer than ten. The CDR3 bases are TGTGCCAGCAGCCATAATCAGGGGGTTATCACAGATACGCAGTATTTT. It translates to CASSHNQGVITDTQYF. The chain combines TRBV7-9 with TRBJ2-3, with TRBD1 matching 7 bases. Germline loops: CDR1 SEHNR, CDR2 FQNEAQ (reference sequence). There are 16 residues in the CDR3. V shed 5 bases, J shed 2 bases, and the junction held 10 bases outside the gene matches.

V is TRBV15 and J is TRBJ2-1, with 10 nucleotides matching TRBD1. This CDR3 contains 16 residues. V dropped 7 bases and J dropped 3; count of bases not matched to a gene: 9. Germline CDR1 reads LNHNV; CDR2 reads YYDKDF (reference sequence). Here the CDR3 reads CATTLDRGHSYNEQFF. The CDR3 bases are TGTGCCACCACTCTTGACAGGGGGCATAGCTACAATGAGCAGTTCTTC.

The V call is TRBV7-9, the J call TRBJ1-2, with D possibly TRBD1 on 5 matching bases. Trimming shortened V by 5 bases and J by 3 bases, and 16 bases separated the two germline ends. Germline V CDR1 and CDR2: SEHNR, FQNEAQ (reference sequence). The CDR3 runs to 15 residues. This CDR3 is CASSPALDSHYGYTF. The CDR3 DNA sequence: TGTGCCAGCAGCCCCGCCCTTGACAGCCACTATGGCTACACCTTC.

The V gene is TRBV7-9, the J gene TRBJ2-3, with unresolved D. The V end lost 9 bases, the J end lost 4 bases, and 5 bases lay between the germline ends. The CDR3 totals 10 residues. Germline V gives CDR1 SEHNR, CDR2 FQNEAQ (reference sequence). CDR3 residues: CASVPDTQYF. CDR3 nucleotide sequence: TGTGCCAGTGTTCCAGATACGCAGTATTTT.

This clonotype was picked up a small number of times. The rearrangement joins TRBV5-1 to TRBJ1-1; maybe TRBD1 (5 bases). V was clipped by 4 bases and J by 3 bases, with 16 bases between them. Germline V CDR1 and CDR2: SGHRS, YFSETQ. The CDR3 consists of 15 residues. The CDR3 spells CASSLGTTVDTEAFF. CDR3 nucleotides: TGCGCCAGCAGCCTAGGGACTACGGTTGACACTGAAGCTTTCTTT.